The 4 T cell receptor beta chains below were found in one sample sequenced in a study of blood T cell repertoires in COVID-19. The method was immunoSEQ multiplex PCR; TCRdb's version includes in-frame clones alone and lacks a portion of them. The sample includes about 82,000 clones, approximately 82% of them seen just once. Sequenced material: peripheral blood. The receptors stem from a woman aged 60-75 years with acute or convalescent COVID-19.

The chain employs TRBV5-4 and TRBJ2-7; possibly TRBD1 for D (6 bases). CDR3 length: 14 amino acids. V gave up 3 bases and J gave up 4 bases, with 14 bases separating them. CDR1 and CDR2 (germline): SGHNT, YYREEE (reference sequence). CDR3 in amino acids: CASSSKDRKYEQYF. The CDR3 DNA reads TGTGCCAGCAGCTCTAAAGACAGGAAATACGAGCAGTACTTC.

The chain uses TRBV11-3 and TRBJ1-2; no clear D gene. CDR1 is SGHNT and CDR2 is YENEEA in the germline V gene. V was shortened by 6 bases and J by 3 bases, with 8 bases between the two germline ends. CDR3 length: 12 residues. In nucleotides, the CDR3 is TGTGCCAGCAGAGGGAGGGACTATGGCTACACCTTC. Its protein product is CASRGRDYGYTF.

Worth noting for this clone: One end of the junction fails to match germline, which may point to a read error. The V gene is TRBV3-1 (or the pseudogene TRBV3-2), the J gene TRBJ2-7, with D possibly matching TRBD2 (6 bases). Germline V gene data show CDR1 as LGHDT and CDR2 as YNNKEL (reference sequence). The CDR3 is 13 residues long. This CDR3 reads CASSQPPPSVICF. For the CDR3, the DNA is TGTGCCAGCAGCCAGCCCCCTCCTAGCGTCATATGCTTC.

This clone came up once. This sequence joins TRBV29-1 and TRBJ1-4; TRBD1 is a possible D gene (5 bases). Trimming removed 7 bases from V and 1 base from J, with 7 bases in between. The CDR3 totals 12 residues. Germline-derived CDR1 and CDR2 are SQVTM and ANQGSEA. Here the CDR3 reads CSAQETNEKLFF. As DNA, the CDR3 is TGCAGCGCACAGGAAACTAATGAAAAACTGTTTTTT.